This T cell receptor beta chain was sequenced for a study of cytomegalovirus exposure and HLA in healthy donors. Study as a whole: Prior work identified some 120 million unique TCR beta sequences in about 179 million T cells. The study's findings and limits: There were several of the most significant clusters that appeared linked to common viral pathogens in a later analysis. Judged likely to be a sequencing artifact was a cluster of highly shared sequence variants. Both high specificity and high sensitivity reportedly marked the classifier's diagnosis of cytomegalovirus status.

Looked up from germline, CDR1 is SGHVS and CDR2 is FQNEAQ. Trimming stripped 5 bases from V and 0 bases from J, with 19 bases between. CDR3 length equals 17 residues. The PCR used 60 Vbeta and 13 Jbeta primers. TCRdb's copy holds only in-frame clones and misses some; the assay was immunoSEQ multiplex PCR. The repertoire consists of more than 150,000 clones, with approximately 84% occurring once and the leading ten covering approximately 0.23%. Remarks on this clone: Its antigen is unidentified.

The clonotype was recovered from a girl less than two years old in good health and CMV-seronegative. The gene calls are TRBV7-8 and TRBJ1-1; a weak D match, TRBD1 (6 bases). What was sequenced was PBMCs. The CDR3 nucleotides are TGTGCCAGCAGCCCCCGCCGGGCAGGGGTACTGAACACTGAAGCTTTCTTT. Protein sequence: CASSPRRAGVLNTEAFF.